These T cell receptor beta chains were read from a single sample in a study of shared clonotypes between healthy human individuals. Using immunoSEQ multiplex PCR, the repertoire was profiled, and TCRdb retains in-frame clones only, with some absent. The sample contains a few million clones, approximately 92% of which appear only once. Sequencing was carried out using naive CD8+ T cells from PBMCs. These receptors were collected from a man between 18 and 35 years old in good health. Some clones in this sample may be carry-over from other donors' samples. Each CDR3 is given with its conserved first and last residue. Each record gives: J gene, D gene, V gene, clone size, CDR3 DNA, CDR3 protein. The D gene is left open where the match is weak. A row's size may be missing; if present it is once, few, many or a size class.

TRBJ2-5,-,TRBV7-9,-,TGTGCCAGCAGTCAGGTGGGCGGTCAAGAGACCCAGTACTTC,CASSQVGGQETQYF
TRBJ1-1,-,TRBV11-2,-,TGTGCCAGCAGCCTAGGGGACCCCGCTGAAGCTTTCTTT,CASSLGDPAEAFF
TRBJ1-5,-,TRBV28,few,TGTGCCAGCAGTAGAAATCAGCCCCAGCATTTT,CASSRNQPQHF
TRBJ2-7,-,TRBV7-9,-,TGTGCCAGCAGCCCAGCAGAAGTTAATGTCTACGAGCAGTACTTC,CASSPAEVNVYEQYF
TRBJ2-1,-,TRBV7-9,-,TGTGCCAGCAGCCCACAGGGGGGGACGAACGATTACAATGAGCAGTTCTTC,CASSPQGGTNDYNEQFF
TRBJ2-1,TRBD2,TRBV14,once,TGTGCCAGCAGCGAAGCCGGGACTAGCGGGATTGAGGAGCAGTTCTTC,CASSEAGTSGIEEQFF
TRBJ1-2,TRBD1,TRBV4-3,-,TGCGCCAGCAGCCCCAGCATCAGGGGGCGGTATGGCTACACCTTC,CASSPSIRGRYGYTF
TRBJ2-2,TRBD1,TRBV27,-,TGTGCCAGCAGTTTAATGGGACAGGGGTTAGGGGAGCTGTTTTTT,CASSLMGQGLGELFF
TRBJ2-3,-,TRBV9,-,TGTGCCAGCAGCGAGAGCCCGGACAGAAGAGATACGCAGTATTTT,CASSESPDRRDTQYF
TRBJ2-1,TRBD2,TRBV29-1,-,TGCAGCGGGAACGGACTAGCGGAGGAATATGGTGAGCAGTTCTTC,CSGNGLAEEYGEQFF
TRBJ2-7,-,TRBV2,-,TGTGCCAGCAGTGAAGCGCAGGTCTCCTACGAGCAGTACTTC,CASSEAQVSYEQYF
TRBJ1-4,-,TRBV9,-,TGTGCCAGCAGCCCTGGCGGTAGAAAACTGTTTTTT,CASSPGGRKLFF
TRBJ2-2,-,TRBV28,-,TGTGCCAGCAGCCCCTTCGACGGGAACACCGGGGAGCTGTTTTTT,CASSPFDGNTGELFF
TRBJ2-1,TRBD2,TRBV27,-,TGTGCCAGCAGTCCCCTAGCGGGATCGTACTACAATGAGCAGTTCTTC,CASSPLAGSYYNEQFF
TRBJ1-4,TRBD1,TRBV19,-,TGTGCCAGTAGCGGACAGGGAATAGGTGAAAAACTGTTTTTT,CASSGQGIGEKLFF
TRBJ2-7,-,TRBV4-3,-,TGCGCCAGCAGCCTATCCCGGACGGGCCAATACGAGCAGTACTTC,CASSLSRTGQYEQYF
TRBJ1-2,-,TRBV18,-,TGTGCCAGCTCACCACCGGCAGATGGAAGATATAACTATGGCTACACCTTC,CASSPPADGRYNYGYTF
TRBJ2-1,TRBD2,TRBV5-8,-,TGTGCCAGCAGCGTGACTAGCGGATACTCCTACAATGAGCAGTTCTTC,CASSVTSGYSYNEQFF
TRBJ2-7,TRBD2,TRBV29-1,once,TGCAGCGTTGAAGATACTAGCGGGAGCCACGGGTACGAGCAGTACTTC,CSVEDTSGSHGYEQYF
TRBJ2-7,TRBD1,TRBV7-2,-,TGTGCCAGCAGCTCCGCTAAGACAGGGCCCGGCGAGCAGTACTTC,CASSSAKTGPGEQYF
TRBJ1-2,-,TRBV4-1,few,TGCGCCAGCAGTCAGGGTAGGGTAGGCTATGGCTACACCTTC,CASSQGRVGYGYTF
TRBJ2-2,-,TRBV7-9,-,TGTGCCAGCAGCTTAGCCCCCGGGCCCGCCGGGGAGCTGTTTTTT,CASSLAPGPAGELFF